One T cell receptor beta chain is described in this entry. Its antigen is not known. The data were taken from a study of graft-versus-host responses after intestinal transplantation. Overall study context: Anti-thymocyte globulin induction preceded 2 to 4 years of tacrolimus and steroid maintenance in all recipients.

From germline, CDR1 is SGHNT and CDR2 YYREEE (reference sequence). V was pared by 2 bases and J by 10 bases, with 6 bases of the junction left unmatched. This CDR3 contains 14 residues. Whole-study results and caveats: Allograft graft-versus-host to host-versus-graft clonal ratios ran high in patients with graft-donor T cell macrochimerism.

Assay: immunoSEQ multiplex PCR; the TCRdb copy retains only in-frame clones and omits some. The sample lists approximately 71,000 clones; 80% to 90% were seen once. The genes are TRBV5-4 and TRBJ1-4; TRBD1 matches at 9 bases. This TCR derives from a human donor who received an intestinal transplant. Sequenced here: unstimulated CD8+ T cells sorted from spleen or lymph node cells, sampled before intestinal transplant. Written as DNA, the CDR3 is TGTGCCAGCAGCTTTCGGACAGGGGACGGAAAACTGTTTTTT. As protein: CASSFRTGDGKLFF. The variable domain in full, completed from reference TRBV5-4 and TRBJ1-4, reads ETGVTQSPTHLIKTRGQQVTLRCSSQSGHNTVSWYQQALGQGPQFIFQYYREEENGRGNFPPRFSGLQFPNYSSELNVNALELDDSALYLCASSFRTGDGKLFFGSGTQLSVL.